This T cell receptor (beta chain) derives from a study of T cell repertoires in cytomegalovirus infection. The table lists this clonotype with a few counts. This CDR3 region has 14 residues. J gave up 5 bases and V 5 bases, and 5 bases lay outside the gene matches. MiXCR was run by TCRdb on the reads, yielding one entry per CDR3 protein. The sample includes more than 150,000 distinct CDR3 sequences, 17% of them seen just once. The V gene is TRBV12-3 or TRBV12-4, the J gene TRBJ2-5; 10 nucleotides match TRBD2. Sequencing was done on a sample of CD8+ T cells from PBMCs. The receptor's source is a human donor in good health (CMV status not recorded). Some clones in this sample may be carry-over from other donors' samples. CDR3 protein: CASSGTSETETQYF. The CDR3 nucleotides are TGTGCCAGCAGTGGGACTAGCGAAACGGAGACCCAGTACTTC.